This T cell receptor beta chain was sequenced during a study of T cell responses to AZD1222 COVID-19 vaccine. Looked up from germline, CDR1 is SGDLS and CDR2 is YYNGEE. V dropped 4 bases and J dropped 3; count of bases not matched to a gene: 10. The CDR3 is 17 residues long. Produced via immunoSEQ multiplex PCR; TCRdb's table is partial and in-frame only. In the table there are nearly 100,000 clones, around nine tenths of which are singletons. The clonotype comes from an adult in good health. J is TRBJ1-6 and V is TRBV9; 7 nucleotides line up with TRBD1. The sequencing used peripheral blood, collected on day 0 of AZD1222 vaccination. The CDR3, as DNA: TGTGCCAGCAGCAGGGGGACAGCAAACAACTATAATTCACCCCTCCACTTT. It codes for CASSRGTANNYNSPLHF.